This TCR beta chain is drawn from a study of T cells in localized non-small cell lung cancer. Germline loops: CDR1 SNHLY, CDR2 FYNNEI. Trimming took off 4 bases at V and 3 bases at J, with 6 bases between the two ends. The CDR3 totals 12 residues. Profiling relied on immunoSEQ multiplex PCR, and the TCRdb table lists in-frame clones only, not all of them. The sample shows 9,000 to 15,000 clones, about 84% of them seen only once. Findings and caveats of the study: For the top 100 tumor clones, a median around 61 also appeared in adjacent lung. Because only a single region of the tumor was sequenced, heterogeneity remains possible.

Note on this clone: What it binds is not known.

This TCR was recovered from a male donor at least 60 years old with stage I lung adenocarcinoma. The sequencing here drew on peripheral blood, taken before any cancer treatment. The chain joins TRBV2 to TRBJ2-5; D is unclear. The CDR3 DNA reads TGTGCCAGCAGTGTAACAGAAGAGACCCAGTACTTC. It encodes CASSVTEETQYF.